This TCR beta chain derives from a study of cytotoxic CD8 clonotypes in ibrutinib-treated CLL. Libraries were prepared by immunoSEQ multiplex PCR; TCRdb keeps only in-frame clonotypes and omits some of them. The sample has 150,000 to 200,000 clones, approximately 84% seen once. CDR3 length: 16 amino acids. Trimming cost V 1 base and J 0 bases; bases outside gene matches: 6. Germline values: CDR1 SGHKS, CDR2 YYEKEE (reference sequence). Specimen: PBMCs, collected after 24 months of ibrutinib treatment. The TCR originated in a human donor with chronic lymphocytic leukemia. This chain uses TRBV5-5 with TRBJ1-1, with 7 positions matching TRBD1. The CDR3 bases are TGTGCCAGCAGCTTGTCGGACAGGTCACTGAACACTGAAGCTTTCTTT. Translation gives CASSLSDRSLNTEAFF.